A single sample is the source of the 27 T cell receptor beta chains below, sequenced in a study of cytomegalovirus exposure and HLA in healthy donors. Researchers ran the PCR with 60 Vbeta and 13 Jbeta primers. The protocol was immunoSEQ multiplex PCR, while the TCRdb copy is restricted to in-frame clones and leaves out a portion. The sample holds about 260,000 clones, 65% to 85% seen once. What was sequenced was PBMCs. Receptors originate from a female donor in good health and CMV-seronegative.

This sequence joins TRBV7-9 and TRBJ2-1; D is undetermined. There are 15 residues in the CDR3. V was shortened by 0 bases and J by 9 bases, with 15 bases between the two germline ends. Germline V lookup: CDR1 SEHNR, CDR2 FQNEAQ (reference sequence). The DNA of the CDR3 is TGTGCCAGCAGCTTAGCGCGCGGATGGCTAGGTGAGCAGTTCTTC. Translating gives CASSLARGWLGEQFF.

This clone was counted a few times. This chain uses TRBV5-5 with TRBJ1-1, with a tentative D call TRBD1 (5 bases). The CDR3 spans 13 residues. From germline, CDR1 is SGHKS and CDR2 YYEKEE (reference sequence). V was trimmed by 5 bases and J by 1 base, leaving 9 bases between them. CDR3 DNA sequence: TGTGCCAGCAGTTACGACAGGAACACTGAAGCTTTCTTT. Translation gives CASSYDRNTEAFF.

In this sample, this clone turned up once. The CDR3 sequence: CASSLVGAGGPVETQYF. The CDR3 DNA reads TGTGCCAGCAGCTTGGTGGGTGCGGGAGGGCCTGTGGAGACCCAGTACTTC. The chain is built from TRBV5-6 and TRBJ2-5; the match to TRBD2 covers 9 bases. Germline CDR1 reads SGHDT; CDR2 reads YYEEEE. Trimming removed 0 bases from V and 5 bases from J; junction bases left unmatched: 11. This CDR3 is 17 amino acids long.

As concerns this clone: Because the CDR3 is missing its conserved closing phenylalanine or tryptophan, this is likely a read error. Because the CDR3's place on the DNA is in doubt, the DNA is left out and the CDR3 is given as listed by TCRdb. This chain's CDR3 is CASSSRPGPRAGDPGSVS. The V and J genes are TRBV13 and TRBJ2-7; TRBD2 is taken as the D call from the table, unchecked against the DNA. CDR1 PRHDT and CDR2 FYEKMQ come from the germline V gene (reference sequence). The CDR3 region is 18 residues in length, termini included.

V usage is TRBV19 and J usage is TRBJ1-5; the D gene is possibly TRBD1 (6 bases). The V end lost 5 bases, the J end lost 6 bases, and 26 bases lay between the germline ends. The CDR3 is made up of 18 amino acids. Per germline, CDR1 LNHDA and CDR2 SQIVND (reference sequence). As DNA, the CDR3 is TGTGCCAGTAGTGAATTGCCGGGGACATATAATCAGGTTCAGCCCCAGCATTTT. This translates into CASSELPGTYNQVQPQHF.

The V and J genes are TRBV28 and TRBJ1-2; D is ambiguous. V lost 5 bases and J 3 bases, leaving 16 bases between the germline ends. The germline gives CDR1 MDHEN, CDR2 SYDVKM. This CDR3 comprises 15 residues. The chain's CDR3 is CASSEVPTADYGYTF. In nucleotides, the CDR3 is TGTGCCAGCAGTGAAGTCCCCACAGCAGACTATGGCTACACCTTC.

V is TRBV6-5 and J is TRBJ2-1; 7 bases are shared with TRBD1. Germline V CDR1 and CDR2: MNHEY, SVGAGI. This CDR3 has 13 amino acids. V lost 4 bases, J lost 8 bases, and 5 bases stayed unmatched. The CDR3 DNA reads TGTGCCAGCAGTTTGACAGGGATCGATGAGCAGTTCTTC. Translating gives CASSLTGIDEQFF.

Details on this clone: This sample also contains other DNA sequences that code for the same CDR3. The chain is built from TRBV4-2 and TRBJ2-7; TRBD1 matches 9 bases. The CDR3 length is 13 residues. The J segment lost 4 bases and the V segment lost 3 bases, leaving 1 base of the junction unmatched. CDR1 is LGHNA and CDR2 is YNFKEQ in the germline V gene. The DNA of the CDR3 is TGTGCCAGCAGCCACGGACAGGGGTACGAGCAGTACTTC. This translates into CASSHGQGYEQYF.

This chain links TRBV5-1 with TRBJ1-1, with 8 bases aligning to TRBD1. The CDR3 is 14 residues long. V shed 4 bases, J shed 7 bases, and the junction held 9 bases outside the gene matches. The germline gives CDR1 SGHRS, CDR2 YFSETQ. This CDR3 is CASSGRYRGGEAFF. The CDR3 DNA reads as TGCGCCAGCAGCGGCCGTTACAGGGGGGGTGAAGCTTTCTTT. Filled out from reference TRBV5-1 and TRBJ1-1, the complete variable domain reads KAGVTQTPRYLIKTRGQQVTLSCSPISGHRSVSWYQQTPGQGLQFLFEYFSETQRNKGNFPGRFSGRQFSNSRSEMNVSTLELGDSALYLCASSGRYRGGEAFFGQGTRLTVV.

The chain recombines TRBV5-8 with TRBJ2-1, with D possibly TRBD2 on 5 matching bases. V lost 0 bases and J lost 5, with 12 bases in between. CDR1 and CDR2 from the germline V gene are SGHTS and YDEGEE. CDR3 length: 15 residues. This chain's CDR3 is CASSLGAARNNEQFF. CDR3 sequence (DNA): TGTGCCAGCAGCTTGGGAGCGGCTAGAAACAATGAGCAGTTCTTC.

The chain is built from TRBV7-6 and TRBJ2-5; TRBD1 matches at 8 bases. Germline V gives CDR1 SGHVS, CDR2 FNYEAQ. Germline trimming cut 4 bases from V and 1 base from J; bases unmatched to any gene: 5. The length of the CDR3 is 15 residues. The CDR3 nucleotides read TGTGCCAGCAGCTCAGGACAGGGCGCCCAAGAGACCCAGTACTTC. The encoded protein is CASSSGQGAQETQYF.

The chain is built from TRBV11-3 and TRBJ2-3; 14 bases map to TRBD2. CDR1 SGHNT and CDR2 YENEEA come from the germline V gene. The V segment lost 3 bases and the J segment 1 base; nucleotides outside the gene matches: 9. The CDR3 has 19 residues. CDR3 sequence: CASSFSGTSGRRGTDTQYF. The CDR3 nucleotides read TGTGCCAGCAGCTTTTCCGGGACTAGCGGGAGACGGGGCACAGATACGCAGTATTTT.

This clone was recorded a few times. The genes are TRBV28 and TRBJ1-2; D might be TRBD1 (6 bases). The V and J ends lost 10 bases and 4 bases respectively, with 16 bases between them. Germline V gene data show CDR1 as MDHEN and CDR2 as SYDVKM. CDR3 length equals 13 residues. The CDR3 DNA is TGTGCCACCTCTTTATCGGACAGCTATGGCTACACCTTC. It encodes CATSLSDSYGYTF.

The chain has TRBV27 and TRBJ2-1; 12 nucleotides line up with TRBD2. Germline CDR1 reads MNHEY; CDR2 reads SMNVEV (reference sequence). The length of the CDR3 is 16 residues. V dropped 2 bases and J dropped 6; count of bases not matched to a gene: 5. CDR3 sequence (DNA): TGTGCCAGCAGTTTAAATGGACTAGCGGGACCCAATGAGCAGTTCTTC. Translated: CASSLNGLAGPNEQFF.

Notes on this clone: Different DNA sequences within this sample yield the same CDR3. J is TRBJ2-1 and V is TRBV5-6; no firm D call. The CDR3 is made up of 14 amino acids. The V gene lost 0 bases and the J gene lost 1 base, with 5 bases spanning the gap. Germline CDR1 and CDR2: SGHDT and YYEEEE. The CDR3 DNA follows: TGTGCCAGCAGCTTGGGCAGTTCCTACAATGAGCAGTTCTTC. This translates into CASSLGSSYNEQFF.

The chain links TRBV2 to TRBJ1-2; 10 bases align to TRBD1. J lost 3 bases, V lost 4 bases, and 8 bases had no gene match. Germline V gene lookup returns CDR1 SNHLY and CDR2 FYNNEI. The CDR3 is 16 amino acids. The CDR3 sequence is CASSALTGQGHYGYTF. The CDR3 nucleotides read TGTGCCAGCAGTGCGCTAACGGGACAGGGGCACTATGGCTACACCTTC. Combining the CDR3 with reference TRBV2 and TRBJ1-2 gives the whole variable domain EPEVTQTPSHQVTQMGQEVILRCVPISNHLYFYWYRQILGQKVEFLVSFYNNEISEKSEIFDDQFSVERPDGSNFTLKIRSTKLEDSAMYFCASSALTGQGHYGYTFGSGTRLTVV.

This clone was observed a few times. J is TRBJ1-2 and V is TRBV5-6; D is unresolved. CDR3 length: 15 amino acids. Germline V gene lookup returns CDR1 SGHDT and CDR2 YYEEEE. Trimming removed 0 bases from V and 2 bases from J, with 11 bases in between. The CDR3 loop is CASSLGREMNYGYTF. The CDR3 nucleotides are TGTGCCAGCAGCTTGGGACGGGAGATGAACTATGGCTACACCTTC.

The chain joins TRBV2 to TRBJ2-1, with D possibly TRBD1 on 6 matching bases. The V end was cut by 6 bases, the J end by 3 bases, with 12 bases between. From germline, CDR1 is SNHLY and CDR2 FYNNEI. The CDR3 length is 14 residues. The CDR3 DNA reads as TGTGCCAGCAGGGGAACAGGGCTCTACAATGAGCAGTTCTTC. Its protein product is CASRGTGLYNEQFF.

The chain uses TRBV7-9 and TRBJ2-5, with 8 bases that match TRBD1. The end of the DNA fits TRBJ2-7 better, so the J call may be wrong. This CDR3 has 16 amino acids. Germline V gives CDR1 SEHNR, CDR2 FQNEAQ (reference sequence). The chain's CDR3 is CASSSGTGLGYYEQYF. The CDR3 DNA reads TGTGCCAGCAGCTCCGGGACAGGTCTGGGGTATTACGAGCAGTACTTC.

CDR3 nucleotide sequence: TGTGCCAGCTCACAGGGAGCGGGAGGACGGAACGAGCAGTACTTC. This encodes CASSQGAGGRNEQYF. This rearrangement joins TRBV18 to TRBJ2-5, with TRBD2 matching 9 bases. Near its end, the DNA agrees better with TRBJ2-7, so the J call may be wrong. CDR1 and CDR2 from the germline V gene are KGHSH and LQKENI. The CDR3 extends over 15 amino acids.

A few counts support this clone. The chain joins TRBV25-1 to TRBJ1-2; unclear D gene. The CDR3 extends over 12 amino acids. Germline CDR1 and CDR2: MGHDK and SYGVNS. Trimming shortened V by 4 bases and J by 0 bases, and 3 bases separated the two germline ends. CDR3 sequence (DNA): TGTGCCAGCAGTGCTACTAACTATGGCTACACCTTC. Protein sequence: CASSATNYGYTF.

The chain employs TRBV6-5 and TRBJ2-7; 7 bases line up with TRBD1. V was pared by 2 bases and J by 4 bases, with 5 bases of the junction left unmatched. The CDR3 extends over 14 amino acids. The germline gives CDR1 MNHEY, CDR2 SVGAGI. DNA of the CDR3: TGTGCCAGCAGTTACCGGGACAGCGGTTACGAGCAGTACTTC. Amino acid sequence: CASSYRDSGYEQYF.

The chain couples TRBV11-1 to TRBJ2-1, with 8 bases matching TRBD2. The CDR3 is made up of 14 amino acids. Germline loops: CDR1 SGHAT, CDR2 FQDESV (reference sequence). The V gene end was trimmed by 2 bases and the J gene end by 7 bases; junction bases not matched to a gene: 4. For the CDR3, the DNA is TGTGCCAGCAGCTTACTTTCGGGGGGGAATGAGCAGTTCTTC. Translation: CASSLLSGGNEQFF.

The gene calls are TRBV28 and TRBJ2-2; 7 bases align to TRBD2. V gave up 6 bases and J gave up 1 base; unmatched junction bases: 14. This CDR3 has 18 amino acids. Germline CDR1 and CDR2: MDHEN and SYDVKM. The CDR3 DNA reads as TGTGCCAGCAGCCCCAGCGGGGTGCGGGAGTGGAACACCGGGGAGCTGTTTTTT. It yields the protein CASSPSGVREWNTGELFF. The full variable domain, completed using reference TRBV28 and TRBJ2-2, is DVKVTQSSRYLVKRTGEKVFLECVQDMDHENMFWYRQDPGLGLRLIYFSYDVKMKEKGDIPEGYSVSREKKERFSLILESASTNQTSMYLCASSPSGVREWNTGELFFGEGSRLTVL.

The chain is built from TRBV30 and TRBJ1-2, with TRBD1 matching over 7 bases. Per the germline V gene, CDR1 is GTSNPN and CDR2 is SVGIG (reference sequence). The CDR3 contains 11 residues. CDR3 sequence reads: CAGGQSYGYTF. CDR3 DNA sequence: TGTGCAGGGGGCCAGAGCTATGGCTACACCTTC.

The rearrangement joins TRBV11-2 to TRBJ2-3; D gene unclear. The CDR3 covers 11 residues. Germline V gene data show CDR1 as SGHAT and CDR2 as FQNNGV. V was trimmed by 5 bases and J by 3 bases, leaving 3 bases between them. The DNA of the CDR3 is TGTGCCAGCAGCCTGACAGATACGCAGTATTTT. It specifies CASSLTDTQYF. Complete variable domain (other parts from reference TRBV11-2 and TRBJ2-3): EAGVAQSPRYKIIEKRQSVAFWCNPISGHATLYWYQQILGQGPKLLIQFQNNGVVDDSQLPKDRFSAERLKGVDSTLKIQPAKLEDSAVYLCASSLTDTQYFGPGTRLTVL.

The chain has TRBV7-8 and TRBJ1-4; TRBD1 matches at 10 bases. Germline CDR1 and CDR2: SGHVS and FQNEAQ. J lost 7 bases, V lost 1 base, and 0 bases had no gene match. The CDR3 has 14 residues. The CDR3 DNA follows: TGTGCCAGCAGCTTAGGGGACAGGGGTGAAAAACTGTTTTTT. It codes for CASSLGDRGEKLFF.